Each of the 10 T cell receptor beta chains below was sequenced from the same sample in a study of somatic mutations in cytotoxic T cells in rheumatoid arthritis. The repertoire was sequenced with immunoSEQ multiplex PCR; TCRdb's copy has only in-frame clones and lacks some. The repertoire holds nearly 20,000 clones, with 70% to 90% as singletons. Sequencing was done on a sample of CD8+ T cells sorted from blood. Receptors originate from a man in his forties in good health.

The V and J genes are TRBV2 and TRBJ2-5; TRBD2 agrees at 12 bases. The CDR3 is 14 amino acids. The junction had 4 bases not matched to a gene; V was cut back by 10 bases and J by 1 base. From germline, CDR1 is SNHLY and CDR2 FYNNEI. CDR3 in amino acids: CATSSGRAQETQYF. The CDR3 DNA reads TGTGCCACCTCTAGCGGGAGGGCCCAAGAGACCCAGTACTTC. Full variable domain (missing parts from reference TRBV2 and TRBJ2-5): EPEVTQTPSHQVTQMGQEVILRCVPISNHLYFYWYRQILGQKVEFLVSFYNNEISEKSEIFDDQFSVERPDGSNFTLKIRSTKLEDSAMYFCATSSGRAQETQYFGPGTRLLVL.

The V gene is TRBV27, the J gene TRBJ1-2, with a weak D call TRBD1 (5 bases). With 2 bases removed from V and 7 bases from J, the gap between germline ends came to 17 bases. This CDR3 is built from 15 residues. Germline V CDR1 and CDR2: MNHEY, SMNVEV (reference sequence). The CDR3 loop is CASSLGGWQAGGYTF. The CDR3 region has the DNA TGTGCCAGCAGTTTAGGGGGGTGGCAGGCCGGTGGCTACACCTTC.

This clone was picked up a small number of times. This chain connects TRBV14 to TRBJ1-3, with 7 bases fitting TRBD1. CDR1 and CDR2 from the germline V gene are SGHDN and FVKESK. Losses at the gene ends were 3 bases for V and 0 bases for J; bases not matched to a gene: 5. CDR3 length: 16 amino acids. The CDR3 loop reads CASSHPRQGSGNTIYF. In DNA, the CDR3 is TGTGCCAGCAGCCATCCGAGACAGGGCTCTGGAAACACCATATATTTT.

This clone was detected only once. CDR3 sequence: CSASGAGYTF. DNA of the CDR3: TGCAGTGCTTCAGGTGCTGGCTACACCTTC. This chain links TRBV20-1 with TRBJ1-2; D unresolved. This CDR3 region has 10 residues. The V gene's germline CDR1 is DFQATT and CDR2 SNEGSKA (reference sequence). V was shortened by 5 bases and J by 7 bases, with 8 bases between the two germline ends.

V gene TRBV4-3 combines with J gene TRBJ2-7; 9 bases map to TRBD2. V shed 1 base, J shed 6 bases, and the junction held 13 bases outside the gene matches. This CDR3 is built from 17 residues. Germline assignment: CDR1 LGHNA and CDR2 YSLEER. The CDR3 loop is CASSQAGPGLAVSEQYF. As DNA, the CDR3 is TGCGCCAGCAGCCAAGCCGGACCGGGACTAGCTGTTAGCGAGCAGTACTTC.

V is TRBV14 and J is TRBJ1-2; D remains unclear. V was pared by 4 bases and J by 4 bases, with 16 bases between. The V gene's germline CDR1 is SGHDN and CDR2 FVKESK. The CDR3 covers 15 residues. The CDR3 DNA reads as TGTGCCAGCAGCCTTTCGAGTGAGAGTGTCTATGGCTACACCTTC. Residues: CASSLSSESVYGYTF.

The chain couples TRBV27 to TRBJ2-5; no clear D. The tail of the sequence fits TRBJ2-7 better, so the J call may be wrong. There are 13 residues in the CDR3. Per the germline V gene, CDR1 is MNHEY and CDR2 is SMNVEV (reference sequence). The CDR3 region is CASSPTNWGEQYF. The CDR3 DNA sequence: TGTGCCAGCAGTCCTACAAACTGGGGCGAGCAGTACTTC.

The chain combines TRBV28 with TRBJ2-1; 9 nucleotides agree with TRBD1. This CDR3 is 20 amino acids long. The V segment lost 3 bases and the J segment 4 bases; nucleotides outside the gene matches: 19. Per germline, CDR1 MDHEN and CDR2 SYDVKM. CDR3 sequence reads: CASSFARTGDVSDRYNEQFF. For the CDR3, the DNA is TGTGCCAGCAGTTTTGCGAGGACAGGGGACGTCTCTGATCGATACAATGAGCAGTTCTTC.

J is TRBJ2-7 and V is TRBV27; D is uncertain. Germline V gives CDR1 MNHEY, CDR2 SMNVEV (reference sequence). The V end lost 1 base, the J end lost 3 bases, and 10 bases lay between the germline ends. The CDR3 has 14 residues. The CDR3 DNA reads as TGTGCCAGCAGTTTATTTGGGAAAGGCTACGAGCAGTACTTC. This codes for CASSLFGKGYEQYF.

The chain employs TRBV14 and TRBJ2-1; 8 bases are shared with TRBD2. Per germline, CDR1 SGHDN and CDR2 FVKESK. J lost 2 bases, V lost 4 bases, and 4 bases had no gene match. The CDR3 loop spans 15 amino acids. DNA for the CDR3: TGTGCCAGCAGCCGACTAGCGCCTACCTACAATGAGCAGTTCTTC. Translating gives CASSRLAPTYNEQFF.